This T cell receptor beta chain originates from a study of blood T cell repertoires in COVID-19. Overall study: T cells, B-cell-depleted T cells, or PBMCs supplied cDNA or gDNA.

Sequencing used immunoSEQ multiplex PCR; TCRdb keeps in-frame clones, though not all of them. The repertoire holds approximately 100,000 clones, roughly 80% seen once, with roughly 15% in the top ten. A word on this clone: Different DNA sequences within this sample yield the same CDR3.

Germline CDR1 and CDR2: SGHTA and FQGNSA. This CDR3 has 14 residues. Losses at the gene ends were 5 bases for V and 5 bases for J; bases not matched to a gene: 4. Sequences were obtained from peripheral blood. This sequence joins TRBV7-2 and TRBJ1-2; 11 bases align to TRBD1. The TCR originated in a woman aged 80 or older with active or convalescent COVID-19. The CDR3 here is CASSLGQGAYGYTF. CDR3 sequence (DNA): TGTGCCAGCAGCCTAGGACAGGGGGCTTATGGCTACACCTTC.